The rows below give T cell receptor beta chains drawn from one sample of a study of OX40 agonist ivuxolimab in advanced cancers. Profiling relied on immunoSEQ multiplex PCR, and the TCRdb table lists in-frame clones only, not all of them. The sample gives 39,000 or so clones, 92% of which show up once; about 20% is in the top ten. Material: CD4+ or CD8+ T cells sorted from blood, obtained in a trial of the OX40 agonist ivuxolimab. The receptors shown here come from an adult with an advanced solid tumor such as melanoma, head and neck, liver or kidney cancer. Both conserved end residues are trimmed from each CDR3. A D gene is named only where the DNA matches it firmly.

cdr3_aa v_call d_call cdr3_length j_call
ASSYGQYYEQY TRBV6-5 - 11 TRBJ2-7
ASSPTDRDRAYGYT TRBV5-1 TRBD1 14 TRBJ1-2
ASSFSRASNQPQH TRBV28 - 13 TRBJ1-5
ASSPGQLSYEQY TRBV6-5 TRBD1 12 TRBJ2-7
ASSYGASGYNGQF TRBV6-5 TRBD2 13 TRBJ2-1
ASSLFSVAITDTQY TRBV28 - 14 TRBJ2-3
ASIGTGGELF TRBV28 - 10 TRBJ2-2
ASSPQGTEQY TRBV5-1 - 10 TRBJ2-7
ASSTRRVQETQY TRBV6-6 - 12 TRBJ2-5
ASSFERERTDTQY TRBV27 TRBD2 13 TRBJ2-3
ASSQSTAGAPYEQY TRBV4-1 TRBD2 14 TRBJ2-7
ASSPGLAGGNEQF TRBV6-4 TRBD2 13 TRBJ2-1
ASSSLADHTGELF TRBV6-4 TRBD2 13 TRBJ2-2
ATSRLAGPGNEQF TRBV19 TRBD2 13 TRBJ2-1